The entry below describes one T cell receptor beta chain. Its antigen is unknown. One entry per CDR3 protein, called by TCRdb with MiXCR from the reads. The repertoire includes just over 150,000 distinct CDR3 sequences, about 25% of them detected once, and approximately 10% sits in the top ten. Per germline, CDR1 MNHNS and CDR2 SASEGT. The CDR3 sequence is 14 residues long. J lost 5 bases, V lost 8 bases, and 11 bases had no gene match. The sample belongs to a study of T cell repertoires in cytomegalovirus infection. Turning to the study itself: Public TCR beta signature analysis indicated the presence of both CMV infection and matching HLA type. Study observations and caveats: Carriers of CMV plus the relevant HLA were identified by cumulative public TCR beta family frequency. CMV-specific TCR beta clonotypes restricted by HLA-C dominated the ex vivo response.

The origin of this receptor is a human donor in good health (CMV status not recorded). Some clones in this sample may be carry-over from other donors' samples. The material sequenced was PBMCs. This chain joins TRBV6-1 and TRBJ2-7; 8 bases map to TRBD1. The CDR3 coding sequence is TGTGCCAGCCCCCCCGGGACAGGAGATGACGAGCAGTACTTC. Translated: CASPPGTGDDEQYF.